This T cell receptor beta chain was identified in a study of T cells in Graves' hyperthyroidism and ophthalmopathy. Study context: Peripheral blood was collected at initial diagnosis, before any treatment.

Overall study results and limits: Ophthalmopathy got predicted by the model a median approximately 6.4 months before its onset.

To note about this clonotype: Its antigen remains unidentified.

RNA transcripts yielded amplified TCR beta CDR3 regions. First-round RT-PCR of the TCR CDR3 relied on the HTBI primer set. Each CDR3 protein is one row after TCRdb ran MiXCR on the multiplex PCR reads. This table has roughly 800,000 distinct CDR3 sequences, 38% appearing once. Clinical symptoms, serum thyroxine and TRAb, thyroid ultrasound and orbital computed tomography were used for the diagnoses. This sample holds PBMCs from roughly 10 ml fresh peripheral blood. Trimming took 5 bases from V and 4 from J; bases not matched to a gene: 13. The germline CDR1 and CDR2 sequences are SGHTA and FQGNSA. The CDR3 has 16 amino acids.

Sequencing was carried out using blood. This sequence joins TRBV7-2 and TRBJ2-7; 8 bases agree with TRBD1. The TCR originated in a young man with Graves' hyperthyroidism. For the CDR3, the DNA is TGTGCCAGCAGCATAGGGTGGGGACAGGCGCAATACGAGCAGTACTTC. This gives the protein CASSIGWGQAQYEQYF.